The sample holds a few counts of the clone carrying this T cell receptor (beta chain). Its matching antigen is unknown. The data belong to a study of response to subunit inactivated influenza vaccine. Whole-study results and caveats: Every seasonal influenza vaccination brings in few new T cells, the authors suggested.

Germline trimming cut 3 bases from V and 3 bases from J; bases unmatched to any gene: 3. This CDR3 is 14 amino acids long. The V gene's germline CDR1 is MNHNS and CDR2 SASEGT. TCRdb called the RT-PCR reads again in MiXCR, with one record for every CDR3 protein. The repertoire consists of about 500,000 distinct CDR3 sequences, with about 17% occurring once and the leading ten covering 3%. This chain connects TRBV6-1 to TRBJ1-1, with 8 bases identical to TRBD1. This TCR came from a man aged 45 to 75 who received an inactivated influenza vaccine. The sample consisted of CD4+ T cells sorted from PBMCs, taken around 25 months after vaccination. In DNA form, the CDR3 reads TGTGCCAGCAGTGAGGCAGGGGGCTACACTGAAGCTTTCTTT. It is translated as CASSEAGGYTEAFF.